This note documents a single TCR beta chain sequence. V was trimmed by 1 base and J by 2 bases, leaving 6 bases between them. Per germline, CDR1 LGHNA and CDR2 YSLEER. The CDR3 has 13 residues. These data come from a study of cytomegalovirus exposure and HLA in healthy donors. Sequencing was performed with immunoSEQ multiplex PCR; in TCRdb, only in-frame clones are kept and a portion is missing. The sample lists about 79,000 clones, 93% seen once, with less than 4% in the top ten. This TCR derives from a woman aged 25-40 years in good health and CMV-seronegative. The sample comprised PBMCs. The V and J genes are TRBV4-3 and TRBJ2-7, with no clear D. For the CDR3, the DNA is TGCGCCAGCAGCCAAGGACTGGCCTACGAGCAGTACTTC. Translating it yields CASSQGLAYEQYF.